This T cell receptor beta chain was captured in a study of neurological immune-mediated disorders. Each CDR3 protein gets one entry after TCRdb re-called the 5' RACE reads with MiXCR. The data show some 4,500 distinct CDR3 sequences, with more than 20% seen just once and around 47% held by the top ten. Trimming removed 4 bases from V and 9 bases from J; junction bases left unmatched: 4. This CDR3 has 15 amino acids. The germline gives CDR1 LGHDT, CDR2 YNNKEL (reference sequence). This clonotype was detected many times. This chain links TRBV3-1 with TRBJ2-1, with 15 bases aligning to TRBD2. The sequencing input was CD8+ T cells from blood. The sequence came from a woman aged 55-69 years with HTLV-1-associated myelopathy (HAM/TSP). CDR3 sequence (DNA): TGTGCCAGCAGCCCCGGACTAGCGGGGGGGCCTGAGCAGTTCTTC. Translation: CASSPGLAGGPEQFF.